The 5 T cell receptor beta chains given below trace back to one sample, sequenced in a study of blood T cell repertoires in COVID-19. Assay: immunoSEQ multiplex PCR; the TCRdb copy retains only in-frame clones and omits some. The sample yields a few hundred thousand clones, approximately 81% seen once. The sample was peripheral blood. The receptor source for this set is a man aged 25 to 45 with active or convalescent COVID-19.

This clone occurred once. The chain has TRBV11-2 and TRBJ1-5, with D unclear. CDR1 and CDR2 from the germline V gene are SGHAT and FQNNGV. The CDR3 is made up of 15 amino acids. The V end lost 1 base, the J end lost 2 bases, and 9 bases lay between the germline ends. In DNA, the CDR3 is TGTGCCAGCAGCTTAGGCGGGTGGGGCAATCAGCCCCAGCATTTT. It yields the protein CASSLGGWGNQPQHF.

V and J are TRBV30 and TRBJ2-2, with TRBD1 matching 11 bases. CDR3 length: 14 residues. V lost 3 bases and J lost 7; bases outside the gene matches: 4. The germline CDR1 and CDR2 sequences are GTSNPN and SVGIG (reference sequence). The CDR3 coding sequence is TGTGCCTGGAGGGGACAGGGGGTCCACGGGGAGCTGTTTTTT. As protein: CAWRGQGVHGELFF.

This sequence joins TRBV5-1 and TRBJ2-7, with D maybe TRBD1 (5 bases). V was clipped by 7 bases and J by 2 bases, with 19 bases between them. CDR1 SGHRS and CDR2 YFSETQ come from the germline V gene. CDR3 length equals 15 residues. CDR3 amino acids: CASQPGPTGAYEQYF. Written as DNA, the CDR3 is TGCGCCAGCCAACCAGGCCCTACAGGCGCCTACGAGCAGTACTTC.

This clone was counted a few times. The genes are TRBV27 and TRBJ1-2; D perhaps matches TRBD1 (5 bases). CDR3 length equals 13 residues. Germline CDR1 and CDR2: MNHEY and SMNVEV (reference sequence). The V end was cut by 7 bases, the J end by 2 bases, with 11 bases between. The CDR3 reads CASKKGLNYGYTF. For the CDR3, the DNA is TGTGCCAGCAAGAAGGGGTTAAACTATGGCTACACCTTC.

The chain joins TRBV6-5 to TRBJ1-2; no firm D call. The CDR3 covers 16 residues. Germline V gene sequence: CDR1 MNHEY, CDR2 SVGAGI. V was cut by 0 bases and J by 1 base, with 12 bases left in between. This chain's CDR3 is CASSYSLSGINYGYTF. The CDR3 DNA is TGTGCCAGCAGTTACTCGCTATCAGGAATTAACTATGGCTACACCTTC.